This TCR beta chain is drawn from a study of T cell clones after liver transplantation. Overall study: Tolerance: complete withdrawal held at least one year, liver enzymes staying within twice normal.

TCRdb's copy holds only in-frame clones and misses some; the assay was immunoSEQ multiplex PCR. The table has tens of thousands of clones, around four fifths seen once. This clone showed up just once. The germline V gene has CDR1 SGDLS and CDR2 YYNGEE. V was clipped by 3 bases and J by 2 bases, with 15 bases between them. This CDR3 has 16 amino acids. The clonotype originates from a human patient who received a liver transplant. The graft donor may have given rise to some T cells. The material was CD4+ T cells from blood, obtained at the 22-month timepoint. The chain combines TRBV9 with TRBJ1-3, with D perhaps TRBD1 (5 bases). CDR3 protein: CASSGPWGEAGNTIYF. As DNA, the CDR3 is TGTGCCAGCAGCGGACCTTGGGGGGAGGCTGGAAACACCATATATTTT.